This T cell receptor beta chain was captured by sequencing in a study of shared clonotypes between healthy human individuals. Libraries were prepared by immunoSEQ multiplex PCR; TCRdb keeps only in-frame clonotypes and omits some of them. Among around 700,000 clones listed, 60% to 80% were seen once. This clone was found a few times. This CDR3 contains 14 residues. CDR1 KGHSH and CDR2 LQKENI come from the germline V gene. Trimming took off 3 bases at V and 4 bases at J, with 12 bases between the two ends. This clonotype was sampled from a woman aged 25 to 39 in good health. The chain combines TRBV18 with TRBJ1-1; a possible D gene is TRBD1 (5 bases). Sequenced sample: memory CD4+ T cells sorted from blood. Subset in this sample: CD45RA-negative fraction. CDR3 sequence: CASSPEVGGTEAFF. As DNA, the CDR3 is TGTGCCAGCTCACCTGAGGTTGGGGGCACTGAAGCTTTCTTT.